This entry describes one T cell receptor beta chain. What it recognizes is unknown. Target depth was 1 in 200,000 to 1 in 1 million T cells, about 10x per clonotype. The table came from immunoSEQ multiplex PCR; TCRdb's copy has only in-frame clones and leaves some out. The sample carries tens of thousands of clones, approximately 45% recorded once. There are 14 residues in the CDR3. J lost 5 bases, V lost 7 bases, and 12 bases had no gene match. CDR1 and CDR2 from the germline V gene are SQVTM and ANQGSEA. This sample is drawn from a study of cytotoxic CD8 clonotypes in ibrutinib-treated CLL. Whole-study context: Patients: roughly twelve relapsed/refractory, fewer than 16 treatment-naive, around 17 IGHV unmutated.

Regarding the study as a whole: Clonality was higher at ibrutinib response and returned toward baseline at progression.

The chain has TRBV29-1 and TRBJ2-5, with 8 positions matching TRBD1. This clonotype was sampled from a human donor with chronic lymphocytic leukemia. The sample here was PBMCs, taken before ibrutinib treatment. This CDR3 reads CSASHRGVVETQYF. The DNA for the CDR3 is TGCAGCGCATCACACAGGGGGGTTGTGGAGACCCAGTACTTC.